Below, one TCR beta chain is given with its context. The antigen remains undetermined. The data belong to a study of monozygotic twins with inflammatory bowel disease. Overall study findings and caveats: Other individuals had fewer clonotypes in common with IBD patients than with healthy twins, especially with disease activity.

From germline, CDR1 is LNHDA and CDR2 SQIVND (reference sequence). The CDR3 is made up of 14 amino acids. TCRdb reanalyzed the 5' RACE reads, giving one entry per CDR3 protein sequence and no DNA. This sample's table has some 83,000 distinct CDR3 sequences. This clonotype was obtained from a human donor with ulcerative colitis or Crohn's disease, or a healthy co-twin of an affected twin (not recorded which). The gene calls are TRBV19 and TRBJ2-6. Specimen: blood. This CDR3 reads CASSGWSGANVLTF.